The rows below give T cell receptor beta chains drawn from one sample of a study of T cells after posttransplantation cyclophosphamide. Produced via immunoSEQ multiplex PCR; TCRdb's table is partial and in-frame only. The repertoire consists of thousands of clones, none detected only once. The sequencing used PBMCs, collected after allogeneic stem cell transplant with posttransplant cyclophosphamide. These TCRs come from a female patient aged 45-60 years who received an allogeneic stem cell transplant from a related donor, was CMV-positive, and had no GVHD. Some T cells may have come from the graft donor. Each CDR3 is given with its conserved first and last residue. D genes are given only for firm matches. The size of a clone is reported for some rows only, either as once, few or many, or as a class for expanded clones.

size,V,D,J,CDR3,DNA
few,TRBV28,NA,TRBJ2-7,CASSFDAWRHPRSYEQYF,TGTGCCAGCAGTTTTGACGCATGGAGACACCCCCGCTCCTACGAGCAGTACTTC
many,TRBV27,TRBD1,TRBJ2-2,CASSLDRYTGELFF,TGTGCCAGCAGTTTGGACAGGTACACCGGGGAGCTGTTTTTT
many,TRBV2,TRBD1,TRBJ1-5,CASSEGGQPNQPQHF,TGTGCCAGCAGTGAAGGGGGACAGCCCAATCAGCCCCAGCATTTT
many,TRBV18,TRBD1,TRBJ1-2,CASSLTGTGGPYGYTF,TGTGCCAGCTCACTCACCGGGACAGGGGGCCCGTATGGCTACACCTTC
many,TRBV7-8,TRBD1,TRBJ2-1,CASSWDRANEQFF,TGTGCCAGCAGCTGGGACAGGGCAAATGAGCAGTTCTTC
many,TRBV5-1,TRBD2,TRBJ2-2,CASSGTSGSLPGELFF,TGCGCCAGCAGCGGGACTAGCGGGAGCCTTCCCGGGGAGCTGTTTTTT
many,TRBV7-2,NA,TRBJ2-2,CASSLRGAKLFF,TGTGCCAGCAGCTTGAGGGGAGCTAAGCTGTTTTTT
many,TRBV30,TRBD1,TRBJ1-1,CACGQGAGTEAFF,TGTGCCTGCGGACAGGGGGCGGGCACTGAAGCTTTCTTT
many,TRBV19,NA,TRBJ2-3,CASSIGQGTDTQYF,TGTGCCAGTAGTATCGGTCAGGGCACAGATACGCAGTATTTT
many,TRBV7-9,NA,TRBJ1-1,CASSLDATGNTEAFF,TGTGCCAGCAGCTTGGACGCGACAGGGAACACTGAAGCTTTCTTT
many,TRBV5-6,TRBD1,TRBJ1-5,CASTVRGTEYNQPQHF,TGTGCCAGCACCGTCAGGGGGACAGAATACAATCAGCCCCAGCATTTT
many,TRBV27,NA,TRBJ2-5,CASSSLSEETQYF,TGTGCCAGCAGTTCCCTTAGTGAGGAGACCCAGTACTTC
many,TRBV6-2/TRBV6-3,NA,TRBJ1-5,CASSYSKGRDVGQPQHF,TGTGCCAGCAGTTACTCGAAAGGCAGGGATGTTGGGCAGCCCCAGCATTTT
many,TRBV28,NA,TRBJ1-5,CASSLFYSNQPQHF,TGTGCCAGCAGTCTATTTTATAGCAATCAGCCCCAGCATTTT
many,TRBV7-9,NA,TRBJ2-7,CASSKDFEQYF,TGTGCCAGCAGCAAGGACTTTGAGCAGTACTTC
many,TRBV5-1,NA,TRBJ2-3,CASSLGLAQSTDTQYF,TGCGCCAGCAGCCTGGGGCTAGCGCAGAGCACAGATACGCAGTATTTT
many,TRBV19,NA,TRBJ1-1,CASSLPGQYERFGAFF,TGTGCCAGTAGTCTCCCCGGACAGTACGAGCGGTTTGGAGCTTTCTTT
many,TRBV7-2,TRBD2,TRBJ2-7,CASSLVISGSREQYF,TGTGCCAGCAGCTTAGTTATTAGCGGGAGTAGGGAGCAGTACTTC
many,TRBV4-2,TRBD2,TRBJ2-1,CASSLGLADPVYNEQFF,TGTGCCAGCAGCCTCGGACTAGCGGACCCTGTGTACAATGAGCAGTTCTTC
many,TRBV7-2,TRBD2,TRBJ2-1,CASSLERREHDEQFF,TGTGCCAGCAGCTTGGAGAGGCGGGAGCATGATGAGCAGTTCTTC
medium-sized,TRBV19,NA,TRBJ1-1,CASSIDSGLNTEAFF,TGTGCCAGTAGTATAGATTCAGGTTTGAACACTGAAGCTTTCTTT
many,TRBV10-2,TRBD1,TRBJ1-5,CASSLTGADQPQHF,TGCGCCAGCAGTTTGACAGGGGCAGATCAGCCCCAGCATTTT
many,TRBV4-3,TRBD1,TRBJ1-1,CASSQAFQGVMNTEAFF,TGCGCCAGCAGCCAAGCATTCCAGGGGGTCATGAACACTGAAGCTTTCTTT
many,TRBV6-6,NA,TRBJ1-5,CASEQGGLRNQPQHF,TGTGCCTCAGAACAAGGGGGATTAAGGAATCAGCCCCAGCATTTT
many,TRBV27,TRBD2,TRBJ2-1,CASSSGGDNEQFF,TGTGCCAGCAGTTCGGGAGGGGACAATGAGCAGTTCTTC
many,TRBV11-3,TRBD1,TRBJ2-1,CASSSARDSHNEQFF,TGTGCCAGCAGCTCCGCCCGGGACAGTCACAATGAGCAGTTCTTC
many,TRBV5-1,TRBD2,TRBJ2-1,CASSLSGRAYTSSYNEQFF,TGCGCCAGCAGCCTTAGCGGGAGGGCCTATACGAGCTCCTACAATGAGCAGTTCTTC
many,TRBV7-2,NA,TRBJ2-2,CASSLDGRNTGELFF,TGTGCCAGCAGCTTAGATGGCAGGAACACCGGGGAGCTGTTTTTT
many,TRBV5-1,NA,TRBJ2-3,CASSLETDTQYF,TGCGCCAGCAGCTTGGAGACTGATACGCAGTATTTT
many,TRBV7-6,NA,TRBJ1-2,CASSSERGGYGYTF,TGTGCCAGCAGCTCCGAGCGGGGGGGGTATGGCTACACCTTC
many,TRBV12-3/TRBV12-4,TRBD1,TRBJ2-5,CASRKGQGGSETQYF,TGTGCCAGCAGAAAGGGACAGGGTGGATCGGAGACCCAGTACTTC
many,TRBV10-3,NA,TRBJ2-2,CAISESADTGELFF,TGTGCCATCAGTGAGTCGGCAGACACCGGGGAGCTGTTTTTT
many,TRBV6-2/TRBV6-3,TRBD2,TRBJ2-2,CASSYGFPGLARVSNTGELFF,TGTGCCAGCAGTTACGGGTTCCCGGGACTAGCGAGAGTATCGAACACCGGGGAGCTGTTTTTT
many,TRBV5-5,TRBD1,TRBJ1-2,CASSSGQGWEGYTF,TGTGCCAGCAGCTCGGGACAGGGCTGGGAAGGCTACACCTTC
many,TRBV28,NA,TRBJ2-7,CASSPGGLISSYEQYF,TGTGCCAGCAGCCCCGGGGGACTCATTAGCTCCTACGAGCAGTACTTC
many,TRBV2,NA,TRBJ1-1,CASSENTGEAFF,TGTGCCAGCAGCGAGAATACAGGGGAAGCTTTCTTT
many,TRBV24-1,TRBD2,TRBJ2-3,CATSDSIAGFTDTQYF,TGTGCCACCAGTGACTCAATAGCGGGGTTCACAGATACGCAGTATTTT
many,TRBV7-2,NA,TRBJ2-5,CASSSLGGLGETQYF,TGTGCCAGCAGCTCCCTGGGGGGTCTAGGAGAGACCCAGTACTTC
many,TRBV5-1,TRBD1,TRBJ1-2,CASSLGTGVPYGYTF,TGCGCCAGCAGCCTCGGGACAGGGGTCCCCTATGGCTACACCTTC
many,TRBV28,NA,TRBJ1-3,CATLSFSGNTIYF,TGTGCCACCCTTAGTTTCTCTGGAAACACCATATATTTT
many,TRBV7-9,NA,TRBJ1-2,CASSPDYGYTF,TGTGCCAGCAGCCCCGACTATGGCTACACCTTC
many,TRBV7-3,TRBD1,TRBJ1-1,CASSSQGTGEAFF,TGTGCCAGCAGCTCACAGGGGACTGGTGAAGCTTTCTTT
many,TRBV5-1,NA,TRBJ2-3,CASRTSGYTDTQYF,TGCGCCAGCAGAACCTCGGGGTACACAGATACGCAGTATTTT
medium-sized,TRBV10-2,NA,TRBJ1-3,CASRDDRTAGNTIYF,TGCGCCAGCAGAGATGATAGGACAGCAGGAAACACCATATATTTT
many,TRBV11-1,TRBD1,TRBJ2-7,CASSIFAPGQGSEQYF,TGTGCCAGCAGCATCTTTGCACCGGGACAGGGATCCGAGCAGTACTTC
many,TRBV2,TRBD2,TRBJ2-3,CASSARGSGGPGSTDTQYF,TGTGCCAGCAGTGCCCGGGGTAGCGGGGGGCCGGGGAGCACAGATACGCAGTATTTT
many,TRBV20-1,NA,TRBJ2-3,CSASSTDTQYF,TGCAGTGCCTCGAGCACAGATACGCAGTATTTT
NA,TRBV19,TRBD2,TRBJ2-3,CASSPPQREPWTDTQYF,TGTGCCAGTAGTCCCCCACAGCGGGAGCCGTGGACAGATACGCAGTATTTT
many,TRBV2,NA,TRBJ2-2,CASSRQAGSNTGELFF,TGTGCCAGCAGTAGACAGGCCGGATCGAACACCGGGGAGCTGTTTTTT
medium-sized,TRBV29-1,NA,TRBJ2-7,CSVLTLREQYF,TGCAGCGTCCTAACGCTACGCGAGCAGTACTTC
many,TRBV28,NA,TRBJ2-1,CASSPPDSRQQFF,TGTGCCAGCAGTCCCCCGGACTCCCGTCAGCAGTTCTTC
many,TRBV11-1,NA,TRBJ2-3,CASSPQGGTDTQYF,TGTGCCAGCAGCCCCCAGGGCGGCACAGATACGCAGTATTTT
many,TRBV15,NA,TRBJ1-5,CATSSYPWQGNQPQHF,TGTGCCACCAGCAGCTACCCCTGGCAGGGTAATCAGCCCCAGCATTTT
many,TRBV7-2,NA,TRBJ2-7,CASSLASTAGYEQYF,TGTGCCAGCAGCTTAGCGAGTACGGCAGGGTACGAGCAGTACTTC
many,TRBV7-2,NA,TRBJ1-2,CASSLRASVPYGYTF,TGTGCCAGCAGCTTAAGGGCTAGCGTCCCCTACGGCTACACCTTC
many,TRBV7-3,TRBD2,TRBJ2-3,CASSFASSGADTQYF,TGTGCCAGCAGCTTCGCGAGTAGCGGGGCAGATACGCAGTATTTT
many,TRBV10-3,NA,TRBJ2-3,CAIRAGLLPADTQYF,TGTGCCATCAGAGCCGGTCTCCTCCCCGCAGATACGCAGTATTTT